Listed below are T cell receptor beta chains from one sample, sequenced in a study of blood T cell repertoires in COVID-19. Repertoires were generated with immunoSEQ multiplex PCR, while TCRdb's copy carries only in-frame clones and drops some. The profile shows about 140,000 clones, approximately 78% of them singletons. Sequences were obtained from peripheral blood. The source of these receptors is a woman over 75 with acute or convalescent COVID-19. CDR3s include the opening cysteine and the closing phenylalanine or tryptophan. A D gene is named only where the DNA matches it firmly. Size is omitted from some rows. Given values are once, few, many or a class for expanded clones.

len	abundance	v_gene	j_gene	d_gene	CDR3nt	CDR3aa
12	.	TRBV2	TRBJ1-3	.	TGTGCCAGCAGCCGACTAAGAAACACCATATATTTT	CASSRLRNTIYF
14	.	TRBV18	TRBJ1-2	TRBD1	TGTGCCAGCTCACCAGTACAGGGGAACTATGGCTACACCTTC	CASSPVQGNYGYTF
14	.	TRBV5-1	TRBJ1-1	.	TGCGCCAGCAGCTTCGTCCACCGAGACACTGAAGCTTTCTTT	CASSFVHRDTEAFF
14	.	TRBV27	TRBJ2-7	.	TGTGCCAGCAGTTACTCCGGGAGTCCCTACGAGCAGTACTTC	CASSYSGSPYEQYF
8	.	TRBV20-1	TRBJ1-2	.	TGCAGTGCTAGAGAGGACTCTTTC	CSAREDSF
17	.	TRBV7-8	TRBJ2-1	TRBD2	TGTGCCAGCAGCCCAGGACTAGCGGGAGGGCTCTACAATGAGCAGTTCTTC	CASSPGLAGGLYNEQFF
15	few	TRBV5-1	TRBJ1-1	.	TGCGCCAGCAGCTTGGACTTGGGCCTGAACACTGAAGCTTTCTTT	CASSLDLGLNTEAFF
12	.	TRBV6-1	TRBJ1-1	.	TGTGCCAGCAGTGAACCGGGAGGGGAAGCTTTCTTT	CASSEPGGEAFF
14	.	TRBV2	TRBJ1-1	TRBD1	TGTGCCAGCAGGAGGACAGGTTCCTACACTGAAGCTTTCTTT	CASRRTGSYTEAFF
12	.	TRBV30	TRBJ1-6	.	TGTGCCTGGAGTGTGGGGCATTCACCCCTCCACTTT	CAWSVGHSPLHF
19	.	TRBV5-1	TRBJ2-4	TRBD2	TGCGCCAGCAGCCCTTCAACTAGCGGGAGGGCCGGGGCCAAAAACATTCAGTACTTC	CASSPSTSGRAGAKNIQYF
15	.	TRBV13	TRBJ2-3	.	TGTGCCAGCAGCTTCGCCCTAGGGGACACAGATACGCAGTATTTT	CASSFALGDTDTQYF
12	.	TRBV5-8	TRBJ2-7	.	TGTGCCAGCAGCTTTGAGCCCTACGAGCAGTACTTC	CASSFEPYEQYF
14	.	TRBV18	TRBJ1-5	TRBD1	TGTGCCAGCTCCCCTACAGGGGTTGGTCAGCCCCAGCATTTT	CASSPTGVGQPQHF
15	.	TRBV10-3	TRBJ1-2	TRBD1	TGTGCCATCAGTGTGAGGACAGGGGACAACTATGGCTACACCTTC	CAISVRTGDNYGYTF
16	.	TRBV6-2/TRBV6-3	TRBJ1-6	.	TGTGCCAGCAGTTACCCCCAGGCCGCCGATAATTCACCCCTCCACTTT	CASSYPQAADNSPLHF
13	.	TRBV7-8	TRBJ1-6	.	TGTGCCAGCAGCTTAGGGCGGGATTCACCCCTCCACTTT	CASSLGRDSPLHF
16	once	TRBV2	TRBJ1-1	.	TGTGCCAGCAGCTCGGATATAGGACATCAGAACACTGAAGCTTTCTTT	CASSSDIGHQNTEAFF
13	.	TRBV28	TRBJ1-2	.	TGTGCCAGCAGTCCGACAGAAAGCTATGGCTACACCTTC	CASSPTESYGYTF
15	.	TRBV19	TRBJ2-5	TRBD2	TGTGCCAGTAGTATGGGAGCGGGGGGGGACGAGACCCAGTACTTC	CASSMGAGGDETQYF
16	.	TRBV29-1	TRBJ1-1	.	TGCAGCGTTGGGATAAGGGCAGGGTGGTACAACACTGAAGCTTTCTTT	CSVGIRAGWYNTEAFF
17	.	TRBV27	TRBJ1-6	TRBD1	TGTGCCAGCAGCACCAACCCCGACAGGGGGCCTAATTCACCCCTCCACTTT	CASSTNPDRGPNSPLHF
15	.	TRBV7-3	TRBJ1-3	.	TGTGCCAGCAGCTTAGGCGGCGTACCAGGAAACACCATATATTTT	CASSLGGVPGNTIYF
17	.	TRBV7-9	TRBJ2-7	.	TGTGCCAGCAGCTCAACCCCCGACAGGTCCCACTCCTACGAGCAGTACTTC	CASSSTPDRSHSYEQYF
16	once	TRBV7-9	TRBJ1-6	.	TGTGCCAGCAGCTTAGGCCAACAGGGAGTGAATTCACCCCTCCACTTT	CASSLGQQGVNSPLHF
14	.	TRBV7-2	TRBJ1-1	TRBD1	TGTGCCAGCAGCTGGGGACAGTCTAGCCTTGAAGCTTTCTTT	CASSWGQSSLEAFF
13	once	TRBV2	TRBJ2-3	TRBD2	TGTGCCAGCGGTAGCGGGGTGCAAGATACGCAGTATTTT	CASGSGVQDTQYF
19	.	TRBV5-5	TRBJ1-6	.	TGTGCCAGCAGCCCGGGGACTTTAGGTCTATCTCCCTATAATTCACCCCTCCACTTT	CASSPGTLGLSPYNSPLHF
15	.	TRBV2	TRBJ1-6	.	TGTGCCAGCAGTTTTAGTGTAGCCTATAATTCACCCCTCCACTTT	CASSFSVAYNSPLHF
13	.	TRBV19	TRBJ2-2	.	TGTGCCAGTCAGACTGGACTTAATGGGGAGCTGTTTTTT	CASQTGLNGELFF
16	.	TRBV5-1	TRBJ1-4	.	TGCGCCAGCAGCCCACAGGGCACTGCAACTAATGAAAAACTGTTTTTT	CASSPQGTATNEKLFF
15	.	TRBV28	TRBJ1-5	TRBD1	TGTGCCAGCAGTCCTTGGACAGGGGGCAATCAGCCCCAGCATTTT	CASSPWTGGNQPQHF
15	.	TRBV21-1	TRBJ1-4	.	TGTGCCAGCAGCAAAGTGAGGAGGTCTAATGAAAAACTGTTTTTT	CASSKVRRSNEKLFF
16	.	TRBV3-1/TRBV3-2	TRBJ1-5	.	TGTGCCAGCAGCCAAGATTGGGGGACTGGCGGTCAGCCCCAGCATTTT	CASSQDWGTGGQPQHF
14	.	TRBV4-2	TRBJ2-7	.	TGTGCCAGCAGCCAAGTTCTAGCTTTGTACGAGCAGTACTTC	CASSQVLALYEQYF
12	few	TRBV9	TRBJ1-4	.	TGTGCCAGCCAAACACATAATGAAAAACTGTTTTTT	CASQTHNEKLFF
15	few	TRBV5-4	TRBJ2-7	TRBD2	TGTGCCAGCAGCTCCCTCAGGCGGGGGACCTACGAGCAGTACTTC	CASSSLRRGTYEQYF
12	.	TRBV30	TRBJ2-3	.	TGTGCCTGGAGTCGAGGCACAGATACGCAGTATTTT	CAWSRGTDTQYF
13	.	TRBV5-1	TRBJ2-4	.	TGCGCCAGCAGTAACAAGGACAGAAACATTCAGTACTTC	CASSNKDRNIQYF
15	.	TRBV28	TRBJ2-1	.	TGTGCCAGCAGCCGGCCGTTTAGGGGCGACAATGAGCAGTTCTTC	CASSRPFRGDNEQFF
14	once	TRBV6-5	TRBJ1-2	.	TGTGCCAGCTCCCAGGGAATGTTGGACTATGGCTACACCTTC	CASSQGMLDYGYTF
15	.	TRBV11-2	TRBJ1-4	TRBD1	TGTGCCAGCAGCTTAGTTGGGACAGATAATGAAAAACTGTTTTTT	CASSLVGTDNEKLFF
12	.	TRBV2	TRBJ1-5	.	TGTGCCAGCAGGCGGGTGGGTCAGCCCCAGCATTTT	CASRRVGQPQHF
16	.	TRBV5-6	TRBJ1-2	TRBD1	TGTGCCAACAGCTTGGAAGGGACAGGGAGGAGCTATGGCTACACCTTC	CANSLEGTGRSYGYTF
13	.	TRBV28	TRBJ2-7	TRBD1	TGTGCCAGCAGTCTCTGGACAGGGCGCGAGCAGTACTTC	CASSLWTGREQYF
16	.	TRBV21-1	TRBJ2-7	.	TGTGCCAGCAGCAAGGTGCGCGGCGGCTACGCCTACGAGCAGTACTTC	CASSKVRGGYAYEQYF
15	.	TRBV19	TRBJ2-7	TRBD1	TGTGCCAGCCAGCACACCGGGACAGGGCTCTACGAGCAGTACTTC	CASQHTGTGLYEQYF
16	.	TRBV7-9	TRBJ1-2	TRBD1	TGTGCCAGCAGCTTAAACGGGGACAGGGGACTCTATGGCTACACCTTC	CASSLNGDRGLYGYTF
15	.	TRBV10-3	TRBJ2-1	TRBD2	TGTGCCATCAGTTCGCTAGCGGGGGGGATGAATGAGCAGTTCTTC	CAISSLAGGMNEQFF
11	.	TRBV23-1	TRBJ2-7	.	TGCGCCAGCGGGAGGTCCTACGAGCAGTACTTC	CASGRSYEQYF
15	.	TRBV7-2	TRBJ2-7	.	TGTGCCAGCAGCTTAGCGCGTACCAGGGCCTACGAGCAGTACTTC	CASSLARTRAYEQYF